The present T cell receptor beta chain was sequenced within a study of T cell changes during pregnancy in multiple sclerosis (dated by TCRdb to about 2019). Concerning the study at large: In women with multiple sclerosis, the researchers looked at how the T cell repertoire shifted as pregnancy progressed.

Its CDR3 holds 14 amino acids, cysteine through phenylalanine. Just the 42-base CDR3 DNA is kept, in frame starting at base 1. CDR1 and CDR2, looked up from the germline V gene (reference sequence), are PRHDT and FYEKMQ. V gives up 3 bases and J gives up 1 base, and the segment between their germline ends measures 7 bases. With regard to this clone: Its antigen is still unknown. Base-call qualities are not available, and no considerably larger clone is one nucleotide away.

The receptor library was made with the immunoSEQ multiplex PCR assay. Held by TCRdb, this immuneACCESS table contains in-frame sequences only and omits some clones. Under half of the omission traces to an unresolved V gene where checked; the cause of the rest is unknown. Recorded for this sample are 100,000 or so clones; roughly 90% of them occurred a single time. Clones ranked in the top ten supply just under 2% of the sample. This receptor was taken from a female donor with multiple sclerosis, enrolled in a pregnancy study. The sample here was peripheral blood, taken after pregnancy. Rearrangement joined TRBV13 to TRBJ2-4; the D segment cannot be called with confidence. CDR3 sequence: CASSFGEAKNIQYF. The nucleotide sequence is TGTGCCAGCAGCTTCGGTGAGGCCAAAAACATTCAGTACTTC.